The clone carrying this T cell receptor (beta chain) has just a few counts. Antigen specificity is unknown. Assay: immunoSEQ multiplex PCR; the TCRdb copy retains only in-frame clones and omits some. This sample has roughly 53,000 clones, with roughly four fifths found just once. Single viable CD3+CD4+CD8-CD45RO+ cells were sorted as the memory CD4+ T cells. Donors' CMV status reflects serum IgG against pp150, pp28, p38, p52. CD4+ T cells were isolated by positive magnetic selection. This record comes from a study of memory CD4+ T cells and cytomegalovirus serostatus. Study at large: Healthy Belgian adult donors included fewer than 10 CMV-positive and 24 CMV-negative people.

The CDR3 is made up of 15 amino acids. V lost 0 bases and J lost 0, with 10 bases in between. Germline assignment: CDR1 SGHRS and CDR2 YFSETQ. General study results and limits: Of 164 reported CMV TCRbeta sequences, around 62 were found in memory CD4+ repertoires.

This sequence was found in an adult in good health and CMV-seronegative. Sequences were obtained from memory CD4+ T cells from blood. V gene TRBV5-1 combines with J gene TRBJ2-7, with D hard to call. The CDR3 is CASSLAHIRSYEQYF. In nucleotides, the CDR3 is TGCGCCAGCAGCTTGGCACACATCCGCTCCTACGAGCAGTACTTC.